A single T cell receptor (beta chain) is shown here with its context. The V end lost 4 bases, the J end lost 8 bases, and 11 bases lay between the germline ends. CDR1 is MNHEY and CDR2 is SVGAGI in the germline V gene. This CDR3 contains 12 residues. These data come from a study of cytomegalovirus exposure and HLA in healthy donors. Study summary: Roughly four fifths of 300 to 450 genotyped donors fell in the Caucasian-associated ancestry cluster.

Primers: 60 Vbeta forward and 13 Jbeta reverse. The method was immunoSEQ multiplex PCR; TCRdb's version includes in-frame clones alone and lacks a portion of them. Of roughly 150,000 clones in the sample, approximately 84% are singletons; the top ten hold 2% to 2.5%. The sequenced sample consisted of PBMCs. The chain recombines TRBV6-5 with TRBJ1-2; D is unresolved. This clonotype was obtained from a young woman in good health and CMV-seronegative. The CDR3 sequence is CASSSAQRGYTF. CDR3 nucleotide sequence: TGTGCCAGCAGTTCGGCTCAGCGAGGCTACACCTTC.